The source of this T cell receptor beta chain is a study of blood T cells in healthy people across ages. Study-level results: Estimated diversity, derived from one million T cells, was regarded as an underestimate.

As regards this clonotype: What it binds is unknown.

Then a second PCR, running about 6 to 12 cycles, was carried out with a sample-barcoded 5' primer and a J-beta primer mix. TCRdb analysed the 5' RACE reads with MiXCR anew, one entry per CDR3 protein. Of more than 550,000 distinct CDR3 sequences in the sample, 22% are singletons; the top ten hold less than 25%. Sequences were obtained from blood. The TCR sequence derives from a man aged 65 to 79 in good health.

The CDR3 DNA follows: TGTGCCAGCAGCCCAGGGAGCGCAGATACGCAGTATTTT. This translates into CASSPGSADTQYF. The chain couples TRBV12-3 or TRBV12-4 to TRBJ2-3; possibly TRBD1 or TRBD2 for D (5 bases each). V lost 6 bases, J lost 4 bases, and 11 bases lay in between. CDR3 length equals 13 residues.